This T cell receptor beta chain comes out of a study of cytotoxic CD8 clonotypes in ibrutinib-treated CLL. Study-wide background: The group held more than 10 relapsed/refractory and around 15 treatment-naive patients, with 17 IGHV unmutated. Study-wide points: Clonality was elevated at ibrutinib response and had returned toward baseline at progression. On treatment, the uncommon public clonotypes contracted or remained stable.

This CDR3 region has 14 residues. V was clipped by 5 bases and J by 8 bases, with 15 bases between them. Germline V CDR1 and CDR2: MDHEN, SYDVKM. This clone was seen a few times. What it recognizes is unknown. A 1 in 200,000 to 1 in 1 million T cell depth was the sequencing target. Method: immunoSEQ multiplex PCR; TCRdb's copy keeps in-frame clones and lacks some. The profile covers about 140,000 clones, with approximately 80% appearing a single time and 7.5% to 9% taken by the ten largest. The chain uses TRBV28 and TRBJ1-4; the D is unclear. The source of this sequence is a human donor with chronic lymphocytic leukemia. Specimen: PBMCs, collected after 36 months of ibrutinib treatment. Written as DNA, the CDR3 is TGTGCCAGCAGTCTCCCGTTAGGCCCGGAAAAACTGTTTTTT. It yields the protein CASSLPLGPEKLFF.